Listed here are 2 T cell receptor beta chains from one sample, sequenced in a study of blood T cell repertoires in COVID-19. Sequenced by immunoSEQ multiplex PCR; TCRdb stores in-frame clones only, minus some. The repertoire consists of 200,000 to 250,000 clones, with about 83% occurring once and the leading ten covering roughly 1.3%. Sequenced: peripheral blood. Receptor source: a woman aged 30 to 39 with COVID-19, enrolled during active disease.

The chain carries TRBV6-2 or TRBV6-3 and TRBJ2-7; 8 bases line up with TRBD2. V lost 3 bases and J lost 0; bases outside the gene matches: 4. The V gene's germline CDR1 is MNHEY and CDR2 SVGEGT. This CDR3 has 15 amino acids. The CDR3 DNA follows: TGTGCCAGCAGTTATCCTAGCGGGCTCTCCTACGAGCAGTACTTC. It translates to CASSYPSGLSYEQYF.

The CDR3 bases are TGTGCCAGCAGCTTAGTGCGACAGGGGGAGGGCTACGAGCAGTACTTC. Its translation: CASSLVRQGEGYEQYF. This chain uses TRBV7-2 with TRBJ2-7; 9 bases are a match to TRBD1. From germline, CDR1 is SGHTA and CDR2 FQGNSA. Trimming removed 1 base from V and 3 bases from J; junction bases left unmatched: 7. This CDR3 has 16 residues.